This entry lists 21 T cell receptor beta chains sequenced from one sample in a study of CD8 T cells in ankylosing spondylitis. MiXCR was run by TCRdb on the 5' RACE reads, yielding one entry per CDR3 protein. Among around 300,000 distinct CDR3 sequences listed, less than 25% were seen once. Sequencing was done on a sample of blood, either unsorted or a sorted T cell fraction (not recorded which). These receptors originate from a female donor with ankylosing spondylitis or in good health (not recorded which).

This clonotype was seen a handful of times. The V gene is TRBV5-6, the J gene TRBJ2-1, with a weak D call TRBD2 (6 bases). V dropped 3 bases and J dropped 6 bases, with 16 bases sitting between them. Germline V gene data show CDR1 as SGHDT and CDR2 as YYEEEE. The CDR3 is made up of 15 amino acids. The CDR3 sequence is CASSSQQEGLNEQFF. CDR3 nucleotide sequence: TGTGCCAGCAGCTCCCAACAGGAGGGCCTCAATGAGCAGTTCTTC.

This clonotype was observed a few times. This rearrangement joins TRBV5-5 to TRBJ1-1; D perhaps matches TRBD1 (6 bases). The CDR3 totals 15 residues. The V end lost 4 bases, the J end lost 1 base, and 14 bases lay between the germline ends. Germline V gives CDR1 SGHKS, CDR2 YYEKEE (reference sequence). CDR3 sequence: CASSLGGRRNTEAFF. The CDR3 nucleotides read TGTGCCAGCAGCCTCGGGGGCCGGAGGAACACTGAAGCTTTCTTT. Full variable domain (missing parts from reference TRBV5-5 and TRBJ1-1): DAGVTQSPTHLIKTRGQQVTLRCSPISGHKSVSWYQQVLGQGPQFIFQYYEKEERGRGNFPDRFSARQFPNYSSELNVNALLLGDSALYLCASSLGGRRNTEAFFGQGTRLTVV.

V gene TRBV5-1 combines with J gene TRBJ1-1; 8 bases agree with TRBD1. Germline CDR1 SGHRS, CDR2 YFSETQ. V was clipped by 4 bases and J by 0 bases; unmatched bases: 5. CDR3 length equals 15 residues. The CDR3 DNA is TGCGCCAGCAGCCCGGACAGGGCCCTGAACACTGAAGCTTTCTTT. Protein: CASSPDRALNTEAFF. Based on the CDR3 plus reference TRBV5-1 and TRBJ1-1, the full variable domain is KAGVTQTPRYLIKTRGQQVTLSCSPISGHRSVSWYQQTPGQGLQFLFEYFSETQRNKGNFPGRFSGRQFSNSRSEMNVSTLELGDSALYLCASSPDRALNTEAFFGQGTRLTVV.

This chain links TRBV12-3 or TRBV12-4 with TRBJ2-2; either TRBD1 or TRBD2 may supply D (5 bases each). This CDR3 is 12 amino acids long. Trimming pared 6 bases from V and 5 bases from J, leaving 7 bases between. The chain's CDR3 is CASRWGTGELFF. The CDR3 DNA follows: TGTGCCAGCAGGTGGGGGACCGGGGAGCTGTTTTTT.

The chain uses TRBV6-1 and TRBJ2-4; tentative D call: TRBD2 (7 bases). Trimming shortened V by 6 bases and J by 1 base, and 10 bases separated the two germline ends. CDR1 and CDR2 from the germline V gene are MNHNS and SASEGT. The length of the CDR3 is 14 residues. The CDR3 protein is CASRGGAAKNIQYF. CDR3 bases: TGTGCCAGCAGGGGGGGGGCGGCCAAAAACATTCAGTACTTC.

The chain recombines TRBV7-6 with TRBJ2-7; 8 bases are shared with TRBD2. CDR1 and CDR2 (germline): SGHVS, FNYEAQ. CDR3 size: 13 residues. The ends lost 1 base at V and 9 bases at J; junction bases unmatched: 5. CDR3 sequence: CASSLGSGRVQYF. CDR3 nucleotides: TGTGCCAGCAGCTTAGGGAGCGGGAGAGTGCAGTACTTC.

The rearrangement links TRBV25-1 to TRBJ2-3; tentative D call: TRBD2 (7 bases). There are 14 residues in the CDR3. Germline lookup yields CDR1 MGHDK and CDR2 SYGVNS. Deletions cut 6 bases from V and 2 bases from J, with 12 bases between. In DNA, the CDR3 is TGTGCCAGCAGGAAGGGGGGGGACACAGATACGCAGTATTTT. Its protein is CASRKGGDTDTQYF.

The gene calls are TRBV7-9 and TRBJ2-1; D gene unclear. V lost 6 bases, J lost 10 bases, and 7 bases lay in between. The germline CDR1 and CDR2 sequences are SEHNR and FQNEAQ (reference sequence). The CDR3 extends over 10 amino acids. The CDR3 region has the DNA TGTGCCAGCAGTAATTACGAGCAGTTCTTC. Its protein product is CASSNYEQFF.

This clonotype was detected many times. The rearrangement joins TRBV20-1 to TRBJ1-6; possible D gene TRBD1, 6 bases. This CDR3 comprises 12 residues. CDR1 and CDR2 from the germline V gene are DFQATT and SNEGSKA (reference sequence). V was clipped by 6 bases and J by 8 bases, with 11 bases between them. For the CDR3, the DNA is TGCAGTGCGTGGACAGCCGATTCACCCCTCCACTTT. It is translated as CSAWTADSPLHF.

This clonotype occurred a few times. This rearrangement joins TRBV7-7 to TRBJ2-7; D uncertain. The V gene lost 5 bases and the J gene lost 1 base, with 15 bases spanning the gap. Germline V gives CDR1 SSHAT, CDR2 FNYEAQ (reference sequence). There are 15 residues in the CDR3. The CDR3 loop is CASSPHPRLSYEQYF. The CDR3 coding sequence is TGTGCCAGCAGCCCTCACCCGCGTCTATCCTACGAGCAGTACTTC.

The CDR3: CASRSGPINQPQHF. The DNA of the CDR3 is TGTGCCAGTCGATCGGGACCAATCAATCAGCCCCAGCATTTT. The rearrangement joins TRBV19 to TRBJ1-5; maybe TRBD1 (5 bases). Trimming left V 8 bases short and J 3 bases short, with 14 bases between. Germline assignment: CDR1 LNHDA and CDR2 SQIVND (reference sequence). CDR3 size: 14 residues.

This chain connects TRBV5-1 to TRBJ1-1; D gene unclear. There are 15 residues in the CDR3. Germline CDR1 reads SGHRS; CDR2 reads YFSETQ. V dropped 2 bases and J dropped 8 bases, with 19 bases sitting between them. CDR3 nucleotides: TGCGCCAGCAGCTTCAGTACCGCCCGCCACGCCGAAGCTTTCTTT. This encodes CASSFSTARHAEAFF. Using reference TRBV5-1 and TRBJ1-1 for the parts outside the CDR3, the full variable domain is KAGVTQTPRYLIKTRGQQVTLSCSPISGHRSVSWYQQTPGQGLQFLFEYFSETQRNKGNFPGRFSGRQFSNSRSEMNVSTLELGDSALYLCASSFSTARHAEAFFGQGTRLTVV.

In this sample, this clonotype turned up many times. A read error is likely, as this CDR3 ends without the conserved phenylalanine or tryptophan. The limits of the CDR3 on the DNA are not certain, so only TCRdb's listed CDR3 is given. CDR3 region: CASSSRAGEVRI. This chain joins TRBV3-1 and TRBJ2-4; the table's D call, TRBD1, was not checked against the DNA. CDR1 is LGHDT, CDR2 YNNKEL, per germline (reference sequence). The CDR3 is 12 residues long, ends included.

The V gene is TRBV7-8, the J gene TRBJ2-5, with D perhaps assigned TRBD1 or TRBD2 (5 bases each). This CDR3 is built from 14 residues. V was clipped by 4 bases and J by 5 bases, with 14 bases between them. Germline CDR1 is SGHVS and CDR2 is FQNEAQ. For the CDR3, the DNA is TGTGCCAGCAGCTCGTGGGACGTGGACGAGACCCAGTACTTC. Protein sequence: CASSSWDVDETQYF. The full variable domain, its missing parts supplied by reference TRBV7-8 and TRBJ2-5, is GAGVSQSPRYKVAKRGQDVALRCDPISGHVSLFWYQQALGQGPEFLTYFQNEAQLDKSGLPSDRFFAERPEGSVSTLKIQRTQQEDSAVYLCASSSWDVDETQYFGPGTRLLVL.

The rearrangement links TRBV30 to TRBJ1-2; D is possibly TRBD1 (5 bases). The V end was cut by 5 bases, the J end by 6 bases, with 16 bases between. Per germline, CDR1 GTSNPN and CDR2 SVGIG (reference sequence). The CDR3 is 13 residues long. In DNA, the CDR3 is TGTGCCTGGGCGGCGGGGGGAAGGAATGGCTACACCTTC. Amino acid sequence: CAWAAGGRNGYTF.

The chain links TRBV7-3 to TRBJ2-1; D possibly matches TRBD1 or TRBD2 (5 bases each). The CDR3 is made up of 16 amino acids. Trimming took 2 bases from V and 6 from J, leaving 17 bases between them. In germline, CDR1 is SGHTA, CDR2 FQGTGA. The CDR3 DNA follows: TGTGCCAGCAGCTTAGGGACGGGCTCCCTCGGCAATGAGCAGTTCTTC. Residues: CASSLGTGSLGNEQFF.

This clonotype is a singleton in its sample. The chain recombines TRBV20-1 with TRBJ2-7; D is unclear. The V end lost 2 bases, the J end lost 7 bases, and 15 bases lay between the germline ends. Germline loops: CDR1 DFQATT, CDR2 SNEGSKA (reference sequence). CDR3 length equals 13 residues. Here the CDR3 reads CSARSPLLGEQYF. The CDR3 coding sequence is TGCAGTGCTAGATCCCCACTGTTGGGAGAGCAGTACTTC.

This clonotype showed up just a few times. The chain links TRBV5-1 to TRBJ2-1; D is unclear. Trimming left V 3 bases short and J 13 bases short, with 20 bases between. CDR1 and CDR2 (germline): SGHRS, YFSETQ. This CDR3 comprises 14 residues. The CDR3 nucleotides read TGCGCCAGCAGCTCTAACCTCCGATCCGCCAGCCAGTTCTTC. This translates into CASSSNLRSASQFF.

This sequence joins TRBV11-2 and TRBJ2-1, with D unclear. V shed 2 bases and J shed 3 bases, with 20 bases lying between them. From germline, CDR1 is SGHAT and CDR2 FQNNGV. The CDR3 covers 18 residues. CDR3 residues: CASSLIATSYSLYNEQFF. CDR3 bases: TGTGCCAGCAGCTTAATAGCCACCTCCTACTCGCTCTACAATGAGCAGTTCTTC. The full variable domain, in which reference TRBV11-2 and TRBJ2-1 provide the parts outside the CDR3, is EAGVAQSPRYKIIEKRQSVAFWCNPISGHATLYWYQQILGQGPKLLIQFQNNGVVDDSQLPKDRFSAERLKGVDSTLKIQPAKLEDSAVYLCASSLIATSYSLYNEQFFGPGTRLTVL.

The chain couples TRBV27 to TRBJ2-1, with 10 bases aligning to TRBD2. With 7 bases clipped from V and 5 bases from J, the junction kept 11 bases outside the gene matches. Germline CDR1 reads MNHEY; CDR2 reads SMNVEV (reference sequence). There are 16 residues in the CDR3. The CDR3 bases are TGTGCCAGCACCCAATTTAGCGGGAGGCTGAACAATGAGCAGTTCTTC. Protein sequence: CASTQFSGRLNNEQFF.

The chain employs TRBV20-1 and TRBJ2-1; D unclear. Germline V lookup: CDR1 DFQATT, CDR2 SNEGSKA (reference sequence). The CDR3 contains 12 residues. The germline V and J ends were trimmed by 6 bases and 6 bases, with 12 bases remaining between them. CDR3 in DNA: TGCAGTGCCTTAGACAACACCAATGAGCAGTTCTTC. Its translation: CSALDNTNEQFF.